One sample yielded the 22 T cell receptor beta chains listed below, sequenced in a study of neurological immune-mediated disorders. TCRdb reprocessed the 5' RACE reads via MiXCR and lists one record per CDR3 protein. The sample shows tens of thousands of distinct CDR3 sequences, 3% to 4.5% of them seen only once. Input material: PBMCs. The receptors were gathered from a man aged 25-45 years with multiple sclerosis.

Only a few counts were recorded for this clonotype. This chain joins TRBV20-1 and TRBJ2-3, with TRBD2 matching 8 bases. J gave up 6 bases and V 3 bases, and 11 bases lay outside the gene matches. Germline CDR1 DFQATT, CDR2 SNEGSKA (reference sequence). CDR3 length equals 15 residues. Here the CDR3 DNA reads TGCAGTGCTAGGCTCCTCGGGGGGGCCAGGGATACGCAGTATTTT. This gives the protein CSARLLGGARDTQYF.

This clonotype was detected many times. The chain couples TRBV12-3 or TRBV12-4 to TRBJ1-1, with D possibly matching TRBD1 (6 bases). This CDR3 comprises 15 residues. V shed 2 bases and J shed 1 base, with 11 bases lying between them. The CDR3 DNA reads TGTGCCAGCAGTTTAAAGGGAGGGGGGAACACTGAAGCTTTCTTT. It specifies CASSLKGGGNTEAFF.

The chain uses TRBV20-1 and TRBJ2-7; no firm D call. Between the trimmed V and J ends, which lost 6 bases and 2 bases, there was a span of 14 bases. The CDR3 totals 13 residues. CDR1 and CDR2 (germline): DFQATT, SNEGSKA (reference sequence). As DNA, the CDR3 is TGCAGTGCCGGACCTGGATTGCCCTACGAGCAGTACTTC. Protein sequence: CSAGPGLPYEQYF.

This clonotype appeared many times. V usage is TRBV5-6 and J usage is TRBJ2-5; TRBD1 matches 9 bases. The CDR3 has 15 amino acids. CDR1 SGHDT and CDR2 YYEEEE come from the germline V gene. J gave up 5 bases and V 0 bases, and 5 bases lay outside the gene matches. CDR3: CASSLAGQGGETQYF. CDR3 nucleotide sequence: TGTGCCAGCAGCTTGGCGGGACAGGGAGGGGAGACCCAGTACTTC.

The sample holds many counts of this clonotype. The chain uses TRBV5-1 and TRBJ1-2; 7 positions match TRBD1. The ends lost 0 bases at V and 7 bases at J; junction bases unmatched: 6. Germline V lookup: CDR1 SGHRS, CDR2 YFSETQ. This CDR3 is 14 amino acids long. CDR3 DNA: TGCGCCAGCAGCTTGGACAGGGGACTCGGTGGCTACACCTTC. Protein: CASSLDRGLGGYTF.

This clonotype showed up many times. V usage is TRBV5-1 and J usage is TRBJ2-7; D is possibly TRBD1 (5 bases). V lost 1 base to trimming and J lost 2 bases, with 10 bases between them. This CDR3 has 14 amino acids. Germline assignment: CDR1 SGHRS and CDR2 YFSETQ. CDR3 nucleotide sequence: TGCGCCAGCAGCTTGTTAGGGGATCCCTACGAGCAGTACTTC. Amino acids: CASSLLGDPYEQYF. The full variable domain, in which reference TRBV5-1 and TRBJ2-7 provide the parts outside the CDR3, is KAGVTQTPRYLIKTRGQQVTLSCSPISGHRSVSWYQQTPGQGLQFLFEYFSETQRNKGNFPGRFSGRQFSNSRSEMNVSTLELGDSALYLCASSLLGDPYEQYFGPGTRLTVT.

There are many counts of this clonotype. This chain links TRBV12-3 or TRBV12-4 with TRBJ2-2; D uncertain. This CDR3 region has 12 residues. V was pared by 6 bases and J by 3 bases, with 5 bases between. CDR3 sequence reads: CASRQYTGELFF. In DNA form, the CDR3 reads TGTGCCAGCAGACAGTACACCGGGGAGCTGTTTTTT.

This clonotype was found many times. The chain recombines TRBV28 with TRBJ2-7; 12 nucleotides align to TRBD2. The CDR3 is 14 residues long. Unmatched junction bases numbered 5, after V lost 6 bases and J lost 5 bases. Germline V lookup: CDR1 MDHEN, CDR2 SYDVKM. The CDR3 here is CASSTSGGRNEQYF. In DNA form, the CDR3 reads TGTGCCAGCAGCACTAGCGGGGGGCGTAACGAGCAGTACTTC.

This clonotype came up many times. The chain joins TRBV3-1 to TRBJ2-7; D call uncertain. In germline, CDR1 is LGHDT, CDR2 YNNKEL (reference sequence). Trimming removed 1 base from V and 3 bases from J, with 4 bases in between. This CDR3 comprises 12 residues. CDR3 sequence (DNA): TGTGCCAGCAGCCAAGGCTTCTACGAGCAGTACTTC. This translates into CASSQGFYEQYF.

Many counts were recorded for this clonotype. DNA for the CDR3: TGCAGTGCTAGATACCCGGGACTTTACACAGATACGCAGTATTTT. Translating it yields CSARYPGLYTDTQYF. The V gene is TRBV20-1, the J gene TRBJ2-3; tentatively, D is TRBD2 (6 bases). Germline V gene sequence: CDR1 DFQATT, CDR2 SNEGSKA (reference sequence). Trimming cost V 2 bases and J 2 bases, with 14 bases left between them. The CDR3 spans 15 residues.

Worth noting for this clonotype: One base away lies a much larger clone, so this may be a sequencing read error. This rearrangement joins TRBV6-5 to TRBJ1-2; no clear D gene. Trimming took off 6 bases at V and 4 bases at J, with 9 bases between the two ends. CDR1 MNHEY and CDR2 SVGAGI come from the germline V gene. The CDR3 is made up of 12 amino acids. DNA for the CDR3: TGTGCCAGCAGAGGAACTGCCTATGGCTACACCTTC. Amino acids: CASRGTAYGYTF.

This clonotype was found many times. V gene TRBV29-1 combines with J gene TRBJ2-1; TRBD2 matches 9 bases. V trimming: 5 bases; J trimming: 7 bases; junction bases outside the gene matches: 9. Germline assignment: CDR1 SQVTM and CDR2 ANQGSEA. The CDR3 has 14 residues. The CDR3 DNA sequence: TGCAGCGTTTCGCCGAGCGGGGGGCTGAATGAGCAGTTCTTC. Translated: CSVSPSGGLNEQFF.

At least ten counts were recorded for this clonotype. The chain has TRBV6-5 and TRBJ2-7; D is unclear. Germline-derived CDR1 and CDR2 are MNHEY and SVGAGI. The V and J ends lost 0 bases and 5 bases respectively, with 8 bases between them. The CDR3 extends over 13 amino acids. This CDR3 is CASSYSPSHEQYF. CDR3 bases: TGTGCCAGCAGTTACTCGCCAAGCCACGAGCAGTACTTC.

This clonotype was counted at least ten times. This chain connects TRBV5-1 to TRBJ1-2; D is ambiguous. Germline CDR1 SGHRS, CDR2 YFSETQ. Trimming stripped 0 bases from V and 7 bases from J, with 10 bases between. This CDR3 is 13 amino acids long. This chain's CDR3 is CASSLGVSSGYTF. CDR3 sequence (DNA): TGCGCCAGCAGCTTGGGGGTTAGTTCTGGCTACACCTTC.

This clonotype has ten or more counts. The J gene is TRBJ2-2, the V gene TRBV7-6; D remains unclear. Germline V gives CDR1 SGHVS, CDR2 FNYEAQ. With 5 bases removed from V and 4 bases from J, the gap between germline ends came to 20 bases. CDR3 length: 17 amino acids. CDR3 amino acids: CASSPTEAKWGTGELFF. In nucleotides, the CDR3 is TGTGCCAGCAGCCCGACCGAGGCCAAGTGGGGCACCGGGGAGCTGTTTTTT.

This clonotype was seen a few times. This chain uses TRBV20-1 with TRBJ2-5, with TRBD2 matching over 11 bases. There are 14 residues in the CDR3. V shed 6 bases, J shed 5 bases, and the junction held 8 bases outside the gene matches. Looked up from germline, CDR1 is DFQATT and CDR2 is SNEGSKA (reference sequence). CDR3 DNA sequence: TGCAGTGCCGGGACTAGCGGTGTACGGGAGACCCAGTACTTC. It codes for CSAGTSGVRETQYF.

This clonotype was observed many times. The gene calls are TRBV6-5 and TRBJ1-3; D unresolved. This CDR3 contains 13 residues. Trimming removed 6 bases from V and 7 bases from J, with 13 bases in between. Looked up from germline, CDR1 is MNHEY and CDR2 is SVGAGI. CDR3 nucleotides: TGTGCCAGCAGGCTAATGGGAGGGAACACCATATATTTT. It codes for CASRLMGGNTIYF.

In this sample, this clonotype turned up many times. The rearrangement uses TRBV29-1 and TRBJ1-2; D not certain. CDR1 and CDR2 from the germline V gene are SQVTM and ANQGSEA. The CDR3 consists of 14 residues. The CDR3 DNA follows: TGCACCACCACCGAGGCCGAGGATTGGAGGGGCTACACCTTC. Protein sequence: CTTTEAEDWRGYTF.

This clonotype was counted many times. The rearrangement links TRBV7-2 to TRBJ2-4, with 7 bases fitting TRBD2. The CDR3 has 16 amino acids. Germline V gene sequence: CDR1 SGHTA, CDR2 FQGNSA. The V gene end was trimmed by 1 base and the J gene end by 6 bases; junction bases not matched to a gene: 9. CDR3 in DNA: TGTGCCAGCAGCTTAGGGGCCGGGACTACAGTAAACATTCAGTACTTC. It yields the protein CASSLGAGTTVNIQYF.

This clonotype was seen ten or more times. V is TRBV27 and J is TRBJ2-1; D not certain. V was pared by 5 bases and J by 12 bases, with 11 bases between. The CDR3 consists of 11 residues. Germline loops: CDR1 MNHEY, CDR2 SMNVEV (reference sequence). In DNA form, the CDR3 reads TGTGCCAGCAGTGGCCCCCCAGGGCAGTTCTTC. Residues: CASSGPPGQFF.

The table lists this clonotype with many counts. This sequence joins TRBV20-1 and TRBJ2-7; a weak D match, TRBD1 (6 bases). Germline-derived CDR1 and CDR2 are DFQATT and SNEGSKA (reference sequence). With 2 bases removed from V and 11 bases from J, the gap between germline ends came to 13 bases. The CDR3 extends over 11 amino acids. CDR3 in amino acids: CSARLGQQEYF. The CDR3 nucleotides are TGCAGTGCTAGATTAGGACAGCAGGAGTACTTC.

This clonotype has at least ten counts. The V and J genes are TRBV5-1 and TRBJ2-7; 8 nucleotides align to TRBD1. CDR1 is SGHRS, CDR2 YFSETQ, per germline. The trim removed 3 bases at V and 3 bases at J, leaving 5 bases unmatched. The CDR3 sequence is 14 residues long. The CDR3 nucleotides read TGCGCCAGCAGCTCTTGGACAGGGCGCTACGAGCAGTACTTC. It yields the protein CASSSWTGRYEQYF.